Sequencing of this TCR beta chain was carried out in a study of blood T cell repertoires in COVID-19. The table came from immunoSEQ multiplex PCR; TCRdb's copy has only in-frame clones and leaves some out. The data hold 250,000 to 350,000 clones, with over 70% observed a single time. CDR3 length: 14 residues. V was clipped by 5 bases and J by 4 bases; unmatched bases: 5. Looked up from germline, CDR1 is SGHTA and CDR2 is FQGNSA. Sequencing input: peripheral blood. The TCR was taken from a woman in her forties or fifties with acute or convalescent COVID-19. The chain employs TRBV7-2 and TRBJ2-7, with TRBD1 identical over 10 bases. DNA for the CDR3: TGTGCCAGCAGCCGGGACAGGGGAAATTACGAGCAGTACGTC. It codes for CASSRDRGNYEQYV.